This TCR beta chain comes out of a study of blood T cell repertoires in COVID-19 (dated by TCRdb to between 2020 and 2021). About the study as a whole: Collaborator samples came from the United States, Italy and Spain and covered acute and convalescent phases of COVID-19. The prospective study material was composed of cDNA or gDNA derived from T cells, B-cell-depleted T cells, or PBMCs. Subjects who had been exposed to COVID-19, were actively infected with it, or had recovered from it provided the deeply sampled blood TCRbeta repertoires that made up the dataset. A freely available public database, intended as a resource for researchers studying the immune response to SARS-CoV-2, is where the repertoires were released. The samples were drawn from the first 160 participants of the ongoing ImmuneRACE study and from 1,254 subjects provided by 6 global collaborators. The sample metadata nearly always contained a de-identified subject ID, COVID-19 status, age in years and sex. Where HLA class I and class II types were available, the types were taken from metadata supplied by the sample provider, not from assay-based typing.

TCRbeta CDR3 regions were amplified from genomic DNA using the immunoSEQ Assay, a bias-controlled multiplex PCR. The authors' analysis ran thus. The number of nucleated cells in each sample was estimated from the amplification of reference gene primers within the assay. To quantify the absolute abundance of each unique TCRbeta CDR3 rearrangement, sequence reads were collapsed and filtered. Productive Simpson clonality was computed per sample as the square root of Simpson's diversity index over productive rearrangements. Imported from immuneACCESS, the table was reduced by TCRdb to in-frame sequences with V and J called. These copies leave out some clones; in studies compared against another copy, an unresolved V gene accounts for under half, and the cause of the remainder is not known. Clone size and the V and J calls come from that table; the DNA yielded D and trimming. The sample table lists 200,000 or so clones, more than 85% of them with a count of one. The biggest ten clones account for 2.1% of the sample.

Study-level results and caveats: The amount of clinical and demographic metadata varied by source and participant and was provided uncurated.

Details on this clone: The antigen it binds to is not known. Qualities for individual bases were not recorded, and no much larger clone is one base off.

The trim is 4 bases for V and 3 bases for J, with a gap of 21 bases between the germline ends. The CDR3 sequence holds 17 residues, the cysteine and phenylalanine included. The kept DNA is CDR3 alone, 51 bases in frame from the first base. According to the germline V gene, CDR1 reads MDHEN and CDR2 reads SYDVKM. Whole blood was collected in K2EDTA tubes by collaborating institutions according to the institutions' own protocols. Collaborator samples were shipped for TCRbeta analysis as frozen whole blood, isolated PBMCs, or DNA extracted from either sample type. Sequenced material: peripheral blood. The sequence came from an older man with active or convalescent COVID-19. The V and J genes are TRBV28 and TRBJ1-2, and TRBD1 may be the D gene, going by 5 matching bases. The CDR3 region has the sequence CASSSSPAGIGDYGYTF. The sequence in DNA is TGTGCCAGCAGTTCGTCCCCCGCTGGGATAGGGGACTATGGCTACACCTTC.